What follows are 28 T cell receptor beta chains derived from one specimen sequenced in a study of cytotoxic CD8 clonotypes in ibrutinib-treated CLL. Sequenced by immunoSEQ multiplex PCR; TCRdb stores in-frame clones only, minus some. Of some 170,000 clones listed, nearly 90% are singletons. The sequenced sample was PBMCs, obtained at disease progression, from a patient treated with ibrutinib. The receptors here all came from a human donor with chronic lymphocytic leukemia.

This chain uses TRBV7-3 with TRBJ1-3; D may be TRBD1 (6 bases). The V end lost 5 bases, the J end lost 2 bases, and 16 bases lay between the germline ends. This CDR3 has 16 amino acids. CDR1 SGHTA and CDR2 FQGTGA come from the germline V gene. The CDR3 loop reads CASSPGAAGTGNTIYF. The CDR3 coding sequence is TGTGCCAGCAGCCCAGGGGCTGCGGGTACTGGAAACACCATATATTTT.

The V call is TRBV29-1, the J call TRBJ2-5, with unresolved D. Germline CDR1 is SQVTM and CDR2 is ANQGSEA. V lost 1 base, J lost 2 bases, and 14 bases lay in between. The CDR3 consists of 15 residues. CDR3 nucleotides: TGCAGCGTTGAAGGTACTAATCACGATCAAGAGACCCAGTACTTC. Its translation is CSVEGTNHDQETQYF.

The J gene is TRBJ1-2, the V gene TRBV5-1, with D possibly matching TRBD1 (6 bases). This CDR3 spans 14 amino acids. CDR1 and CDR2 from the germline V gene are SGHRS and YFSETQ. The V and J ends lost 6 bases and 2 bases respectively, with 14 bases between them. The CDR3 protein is CASTYATGNYGYTF. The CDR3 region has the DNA TGCGCCAGCACCTACGCGACAGGCAACTATGGCTACACCTTC.

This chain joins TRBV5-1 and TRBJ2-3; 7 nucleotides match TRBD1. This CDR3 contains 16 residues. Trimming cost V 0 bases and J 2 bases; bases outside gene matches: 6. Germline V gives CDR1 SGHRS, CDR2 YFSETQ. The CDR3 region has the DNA TGCGCCAGCAGCTTGGCCCGGGACAGTAACACAGATACGCAGTATTTT. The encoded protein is CASSLARDSNTDTQYF.

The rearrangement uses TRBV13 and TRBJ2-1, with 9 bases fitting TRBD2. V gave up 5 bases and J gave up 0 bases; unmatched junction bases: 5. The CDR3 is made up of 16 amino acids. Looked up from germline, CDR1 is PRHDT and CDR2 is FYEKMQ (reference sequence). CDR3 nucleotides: TGTGCCAGCAGCCCAGATAGCGGGAGCTCCTACAATGAGCAGTTCTTC. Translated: CASSPDSGSSYNEQFF.

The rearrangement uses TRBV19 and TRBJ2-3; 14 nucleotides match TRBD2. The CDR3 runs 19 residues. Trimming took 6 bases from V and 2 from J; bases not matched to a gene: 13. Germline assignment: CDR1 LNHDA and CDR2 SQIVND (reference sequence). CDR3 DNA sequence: TGTGCCAGTAGGCCGGGACTAGCGGGAGAGTGGCTCGTCACAGATACGCAGTATTTT. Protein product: CASRPGLAGEWLVTDTQYF.

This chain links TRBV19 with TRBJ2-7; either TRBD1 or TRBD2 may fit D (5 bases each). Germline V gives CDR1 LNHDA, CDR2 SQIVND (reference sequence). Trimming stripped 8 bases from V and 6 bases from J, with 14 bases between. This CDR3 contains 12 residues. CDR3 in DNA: TGTGCCAGTGCCGGGGACGTCGGCGAGCAGTACTTC. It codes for CASAGDVGEQYF.

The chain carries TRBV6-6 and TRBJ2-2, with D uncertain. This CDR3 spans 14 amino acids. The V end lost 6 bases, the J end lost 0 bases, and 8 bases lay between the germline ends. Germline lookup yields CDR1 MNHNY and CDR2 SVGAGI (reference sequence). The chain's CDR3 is CASSLEANTGELFF. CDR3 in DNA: TGTGCCAGCAGCCTCGAGGCGAACACCGGGGAGCTGTTTTTT.

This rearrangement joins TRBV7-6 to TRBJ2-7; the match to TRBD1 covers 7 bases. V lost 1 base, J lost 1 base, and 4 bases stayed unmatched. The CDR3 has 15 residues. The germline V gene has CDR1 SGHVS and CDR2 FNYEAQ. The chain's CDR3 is CASSLGQGGSYEQYF. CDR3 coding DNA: TGTGCCAGCAGCTTAGGACAGGGTGGTTCCTACGAGCAGTACTTC.

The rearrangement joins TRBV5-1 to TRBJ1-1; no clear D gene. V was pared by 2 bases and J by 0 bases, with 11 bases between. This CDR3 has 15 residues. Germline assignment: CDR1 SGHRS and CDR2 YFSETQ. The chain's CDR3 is CASSFGRNMNTEAFF. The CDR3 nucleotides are TGCGCCAGCAGCTTCGGAAGGAACATGAACACTGAAGCTTTCTTT.

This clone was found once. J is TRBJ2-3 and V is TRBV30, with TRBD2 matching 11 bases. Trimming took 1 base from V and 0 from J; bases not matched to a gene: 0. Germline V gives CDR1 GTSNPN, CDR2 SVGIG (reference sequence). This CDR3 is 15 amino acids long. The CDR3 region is CAWSGLAGSTDTQYF. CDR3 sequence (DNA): TGTGCCTGGAGTGGACTAGCGGGAAGCACAGATACGCAGTATTTT.

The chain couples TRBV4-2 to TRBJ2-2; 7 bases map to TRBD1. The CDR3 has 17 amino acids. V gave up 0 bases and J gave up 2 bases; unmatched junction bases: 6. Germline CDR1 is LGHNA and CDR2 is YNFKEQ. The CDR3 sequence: CASSQDMGQLNTGELFF. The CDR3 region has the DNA TGTGCCAGCAGCCAAGATATGGGACAGTTAAACACCGGGGAGCTGTTTTTT.

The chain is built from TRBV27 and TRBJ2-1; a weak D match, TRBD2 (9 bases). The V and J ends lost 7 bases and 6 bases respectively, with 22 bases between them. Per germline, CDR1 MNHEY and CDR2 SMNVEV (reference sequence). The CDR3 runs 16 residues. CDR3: CASTPGGGRALNEQFF. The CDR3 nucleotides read TGTGCCAGCACTCCAGGGGGCGGGAGGGCCCTCAATGAGCAGTTCTTC.

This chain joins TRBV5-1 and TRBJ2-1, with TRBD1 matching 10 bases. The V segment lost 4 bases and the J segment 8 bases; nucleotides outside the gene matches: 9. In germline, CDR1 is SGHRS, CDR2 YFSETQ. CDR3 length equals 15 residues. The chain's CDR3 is CASSPQRGTGDEQFF. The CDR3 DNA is TGCGCCAGCAGCCCACAAAGGGGGACAGGGGATGAGCAGTTCTTC.

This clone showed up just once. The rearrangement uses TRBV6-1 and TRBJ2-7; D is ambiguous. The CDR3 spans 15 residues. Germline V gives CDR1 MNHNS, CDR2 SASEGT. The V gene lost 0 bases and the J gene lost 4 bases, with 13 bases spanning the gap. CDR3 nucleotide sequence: TGTGCCAGCAGTGAAGCGCGGTACCATCGGTACGAGCAGTACTTC. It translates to CASSEARYHRYEQYF.

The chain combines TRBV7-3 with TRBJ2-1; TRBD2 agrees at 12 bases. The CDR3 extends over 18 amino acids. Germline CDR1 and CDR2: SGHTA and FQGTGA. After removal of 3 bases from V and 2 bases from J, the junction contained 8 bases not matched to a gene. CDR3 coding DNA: TGTGCCAGCAGCTTCACCGGGACTAGCGGGCGAACCTACAATGAGCAGTTCTTC. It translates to CASSFTGTSGRTYNEQFF. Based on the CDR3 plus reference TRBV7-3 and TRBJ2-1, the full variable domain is GAGVSQTPSNKVTEKGKYVELRCDPISGHTALYWYRQSLGQGPEFLIYFQGTGAADDSGLPNDRFFAVRPEGSVSTLKIQRTERGDSAVYLCASSFTGTSGRTYNEQFFGPGTRLTVL.

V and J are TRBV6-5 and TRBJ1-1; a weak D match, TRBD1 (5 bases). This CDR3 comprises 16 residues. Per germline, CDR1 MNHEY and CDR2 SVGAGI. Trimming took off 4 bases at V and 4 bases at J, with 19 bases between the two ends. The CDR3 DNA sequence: TGTGCCAGCAGTTCCACAAGAACCGTGGGGGTCACTGAAGCTTTCTTT. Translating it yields CASSSTRTVGVTEAFF.

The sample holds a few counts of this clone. In DNA form, the CDR3 reads TGTGCCAGCAGCACCGACAGGAGGGGCAACACTGAAGCTTTCTTT. Translation: CASSTDRRGNTEAFF. V usage is TRBV21-1 and J usage is TRBJ1-1. TRBV21-1 is a recognized pseudogene. The CDR3 has 15 residues.

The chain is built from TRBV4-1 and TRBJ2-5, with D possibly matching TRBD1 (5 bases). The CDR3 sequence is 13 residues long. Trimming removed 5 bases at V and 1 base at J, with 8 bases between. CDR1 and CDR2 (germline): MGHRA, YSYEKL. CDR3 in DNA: TGCGCCAGCAGCAAGGGGCTCCAAGAGACCCAGTACTTC. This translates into CASSKGLQETQYF.

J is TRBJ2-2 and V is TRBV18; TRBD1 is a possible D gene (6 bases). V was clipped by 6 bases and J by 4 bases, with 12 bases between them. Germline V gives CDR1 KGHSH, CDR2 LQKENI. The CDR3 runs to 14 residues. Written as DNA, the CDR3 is TGTGCCAGCTCGCCCGGACAGAGCACCGGGGAGCTGTTTTTT. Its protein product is CASSPGQSTGELFF.

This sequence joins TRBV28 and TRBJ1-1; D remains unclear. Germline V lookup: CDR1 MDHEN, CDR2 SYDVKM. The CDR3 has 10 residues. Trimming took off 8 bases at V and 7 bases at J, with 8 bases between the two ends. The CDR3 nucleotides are TGTGCCAGCTCTTCAGGTGAAGCTTTCTTT. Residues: CASSSGEAFF.

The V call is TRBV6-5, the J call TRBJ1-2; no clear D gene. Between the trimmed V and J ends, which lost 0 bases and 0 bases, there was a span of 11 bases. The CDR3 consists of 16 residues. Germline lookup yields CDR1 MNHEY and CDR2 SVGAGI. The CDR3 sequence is CASSYSGPGTNYGYTF. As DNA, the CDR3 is TGTGCCAGCAGTTACTCTGGGCCGGGGACTAACTATGGCTACACCTTC.

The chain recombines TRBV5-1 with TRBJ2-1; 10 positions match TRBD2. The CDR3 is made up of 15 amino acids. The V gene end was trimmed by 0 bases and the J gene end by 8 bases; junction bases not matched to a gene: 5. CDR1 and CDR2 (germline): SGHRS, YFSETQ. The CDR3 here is CASSLVLAGEDEQFF. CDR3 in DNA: TGCGCCAGCAGCTTGGTGCTAGCGGGAGAGGATGAGCAGTTCTTC.

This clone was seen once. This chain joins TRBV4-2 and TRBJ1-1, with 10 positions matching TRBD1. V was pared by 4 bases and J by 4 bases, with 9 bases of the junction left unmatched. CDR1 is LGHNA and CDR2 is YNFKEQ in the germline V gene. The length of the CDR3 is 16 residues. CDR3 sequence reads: CASSLGTGAWVTEAFF. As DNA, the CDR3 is TGTGCCAGCAGCCTAGGGACAGGGGCTTGGGTCACTGAAGCTTTCTTT.

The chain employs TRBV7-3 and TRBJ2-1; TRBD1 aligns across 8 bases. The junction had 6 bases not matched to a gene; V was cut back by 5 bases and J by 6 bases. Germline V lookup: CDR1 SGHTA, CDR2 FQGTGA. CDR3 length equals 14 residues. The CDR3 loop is CASSPGQGGNEQFF. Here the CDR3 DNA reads TGTGCCAGCAGCCCCGGACAGGGAGGCAATGAGCAGTTCTTC.

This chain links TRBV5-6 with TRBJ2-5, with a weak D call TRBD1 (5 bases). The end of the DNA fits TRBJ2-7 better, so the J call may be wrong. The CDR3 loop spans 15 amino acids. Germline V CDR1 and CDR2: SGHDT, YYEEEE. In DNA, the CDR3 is TGTGCCAGCAGCTTGTTACATCTAAAGGGGTACGAGCAGTACTTC. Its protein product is CASSLLHLKGYEQYF.

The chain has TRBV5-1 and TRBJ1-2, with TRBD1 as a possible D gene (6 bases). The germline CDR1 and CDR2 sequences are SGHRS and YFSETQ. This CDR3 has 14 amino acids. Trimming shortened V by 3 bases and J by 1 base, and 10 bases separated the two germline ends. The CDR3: CASSSQGDNYGYTF. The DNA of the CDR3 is TGCGCCAGCAGCTCACAGGGAGATAACTATGGCTACACCTTC.

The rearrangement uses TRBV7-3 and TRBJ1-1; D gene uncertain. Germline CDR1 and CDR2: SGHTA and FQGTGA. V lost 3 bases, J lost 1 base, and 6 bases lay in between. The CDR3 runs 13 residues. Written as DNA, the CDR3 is TGTGCCAGCAGCTTCCAAGGGAACACTGAAGCTTTCTTT. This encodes CASSFQGNTEAFF.